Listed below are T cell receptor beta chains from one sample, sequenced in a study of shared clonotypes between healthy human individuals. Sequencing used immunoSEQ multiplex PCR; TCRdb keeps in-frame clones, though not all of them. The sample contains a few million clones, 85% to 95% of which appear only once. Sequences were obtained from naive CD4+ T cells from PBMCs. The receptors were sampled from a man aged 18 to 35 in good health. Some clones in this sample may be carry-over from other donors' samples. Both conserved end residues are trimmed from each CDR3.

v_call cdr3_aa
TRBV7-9 ASSGMRDRGHEQY
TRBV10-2 ASSEGPRESNQPQH
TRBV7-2 ASSLGPSTYNEQF
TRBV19 ASRTSGQETQY
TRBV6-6 ASNNDRGSSEQF
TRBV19 ASSPGARTEAF
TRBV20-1 SASLPYGYT
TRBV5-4 ASSSSSGINNEQF
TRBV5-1 ASSLESGQPQH
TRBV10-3 AISAPGLPRQETQY
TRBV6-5 ASIRGRTYEQY
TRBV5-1 ASGLQGYEQY
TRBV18 ASSPQGETQY
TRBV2 ASSDAGLTDTQY
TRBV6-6 ASSYGGFGDTQY
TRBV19 ASSIGRAVDHQPQH
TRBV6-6 ASSYSAGGFNQPQH
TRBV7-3 ASSLTWGETQY
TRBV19 ASSIAGTGELF
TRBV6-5 ASSLRAGSGNTIY
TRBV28 ASSPGQNYGYT
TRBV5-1 ASRGQGGSYEQY
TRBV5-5 ASSLGSAIHNEQF
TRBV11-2 ASSLGATTSRYTDTQY
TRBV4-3 ASSQLLRTSGTSRTYEQY
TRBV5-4 ASSGSYRDRQETQY
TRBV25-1 ASSESRGRDGENIQY
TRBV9 ASSVAAAGEQY
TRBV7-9 ASADRDGNQPQH
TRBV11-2 ASSTQGAGNQPQH
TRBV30 AWNPPIAGAYEQY
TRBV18 ASSPTGMNTEAF
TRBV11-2 ASSPRTGGVTEAF
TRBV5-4 ASSRLGQANYGYT
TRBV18 ASSLSQRERHTEAF
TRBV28 ASSHPPTDTQY
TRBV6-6 ASSYGRGLSTDTQY
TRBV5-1 ASSVNRGSITGELF
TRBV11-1 ASSPLTGRGEQY
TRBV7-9 ASSWRMNTEAF
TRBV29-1 SVVSRYGYT
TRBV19 ASRGQGPYGYT
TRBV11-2 ASTVLAGVETQY
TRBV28 ASSLRGLGNTEAF
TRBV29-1 SVLIRGQNTEAF
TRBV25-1 ASSGRFRGNLGTGELF
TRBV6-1 ASRQLTGQPQH
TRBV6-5 ASQGQLNEQF
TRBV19 ASSPMGGEQPQH
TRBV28 ASSEYRGVEETQY
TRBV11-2 ASSSHRVQSGNTIY
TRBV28 ASSKAGTEAYEQY
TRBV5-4 ASSLDQGWNTEAF